Listed here are 25 T cell receptor beta chains from one sample, sequenced in a study of identical twins (dated by TCRdb to the mid-2010s). Libraries were prepared through 5' RACE. Data came from an Illumina HiSeq 2000. TCRdb's own reprocessing of the public reads used fastp at Q25 and MiXCR and kept productive beta chains. All rows with the same CDR3 protein become a single entry with the most common DNA and genes. In this sample the table shows some 730,000 distinct CDR3 sequences, 15% to 20% of which occur a single time. The biggest ten clones account for around 12% of the sample. These data are also associated with another study on T cells expressing NK-cell markers.

Material for sequencing was PBMCs. The source is a woman aged 18-30 years in good health.

This clonotype has a handful of counts. The chain recombines TRBV20-1 with TRBJ2-3; 8 nucleotides match TRBD2. The CDR3 is 16 residues long. Trimming at V came to 6 bases and at J to 7 bases, leaving 18 bases not matched to a gene. Germline loops: CDR1 DFQATT, CDR2 SNEGSKA (reference sequence). The CDR3: CSAKGPGRIAGYTQYF. As DNA, the CDR3 is TGCAGTGCCAAGGGGCCGGGGAGGATAGCGGGGTATACGCAGTATTTT.

The chain links TRBV2 to TRBJ1-1, with unresolved D. The CDR3 sequence is 13 residues long. In germline, CDR1 is SNHLY, CDR2 FYNNEI. Trimming removed 8 bases at V and 1 base at J, with 11 bases between. CDR3: CASLIDWNTEAFF. DNA of the CDR3: TGTGCCAGCCTTATCGACTGGAACACTGAAGCTTTCTTT. Complete variable domain (other parts from reference TRBV2 and TRBJ1-1): EPEVTQTPSHQVTQMGQEVILRCVPISNHLYFYWYRQILGQKVEFLVSFYNNEISEKSEIFDDQFSVERPDGSNFTLKIRSTKLEDSAMYFCASLIDWNTEAFFGQGTRLTVV.

V gene TRBV11-2 combines with J gene TRBJ2-7, with 14 bases that match TRBD2. Germline lookup yields CDR1 SGHAT and CDR2 FQNNGV. V was clipped by 0 bases and J by 2 bases; unmatched bases: 12. The CDR3 runs to 20 residues. CDR3 coding DNA: TGTGCCAGCAGCTTAGATTTTGGCGTGAGACTAGCGGGGGGGGCCTACGAGCAGTACTTC. Its translation is CASSLDFGVRLAGGAYEQYF.

This clonotype has a handful of counts. This sequence joins TRBV7-3 and TRBJ2-3; D is perhaps TRBD2 (6 bases). Trimming removed 4 bases from V and 6 bases from J, with 17 bases in between. This CDR3 spans 15 amino acids. From germline, CDR1 is SGHTA and CDR2 FQGTGA. The DNA for the CDR3 is TGTGCCAGCAGCTCCTCGGGACTCCCTATGGATACGCAGTATTTT. Amino acid sequence: CASSSSGLPMDTQYF. Drawing the rest from reference TRBV7-3 and TRBJ2-3, the complete variable domain is GAGVSQTPSNKVTEKGKYVELRCDPISGHTALYWYRQSLGQGPEFLIYFQGTGAADDSGLPNDRFFAVRPEGSVSTLKIQRTERGDSAVYLCASSSSGLPMDTQYFGPGTRLTVL.

This clonotype was recorded a few times. The chain couples TRBV12-3 or TRBV12-4 to TRBJ1-1; D uncertain. V lost 4 bases and J lost 5, with 14 bases in between. This CDR3 region has 14 residues. The CDR3 spells CASSSGREITEAFF. In DNA form, the CDR3 reads TGTGCCAGCAGTTCAGGACGGGAGATAACTGAAGCTTTCTTT.

The V and J genes are TRBV5-1 and TRBJ2-1, with 8 bases fitting TRBD1. Germline CDR1 and CDR2: SGHRS and YFSETQ. J gave up 6 bases and V 3 bases, and 11 bases lay outside the gene matches. The CDR3 totals 16 residues. The CDR3 sequence: CASSWAPPTGGNEQFF. For the CDR3, the DNA is TGCGCCAGCAGCTGGGCCCCACCCACAGGGGGCAATGAGCAGTTCTTC.

This clonotype was recorded a few times. This sequence joins TRBV15 and TRBJ1-5, with unresolved D. Deletions cut 0 bases from V and 0 bases from J, with 9 bases between. This CDR3 is 16 amino acids long. Germline-derived CDR1 and CDR2 are LNHNV and YYDKDF (reference sequence). CDR3 region: CATSRDPGISNQPQHF. CDR3 sequence (DNA): TGTGCCACCAGCAGAGATCCGGGGATTAGCAATCAGCCCCAGCATTTT.

This clonotype was detected only once. V gene TRBV12-3 or TRBV12-4 combines with J gene TRBJ2-1; TRBD2 aligns across 9 bases. The CDR3 runs to 19 residues. V shed 5 bases and J 0 bases; nucleotides not matched to a gene: 14. The CDR3, as DNA: TGTGCCAGCAGTCCCGGGACTAGCCAATATTTGCTCTCCTACAATGAGCAGTTCTTC. It yields the protein CASSPGTSQYLLSYNEQFF.

The gene calls are TRBV29-1 and TRBJ2-1, with D possibly called TRBD1 or TRBD2 (5 bases each). The CDR3 sequence is 14 residues long. Germline loops: CDR1 SQVTM, CDR2 ANQGSEA. Trimming left V 6 bases short and J 1 base short, with 13 bases between. CDR3 DNA sequence: TGCAGCGTCGACCGGGGCGGTTCCTACAATGAGCAGTTCTTC. Its protein product is CSVDRGGSYNEQFF.

The chain couples TRBV7-2 to TRBJ2-7; 9 bases match TRBD1. Germline assignment: CDR1 SGHTA and CDR2 FQGNSA. V trimming: 6 bases; J trimming: 1 base; junction bases outside the gene matches: 10. The CDR3 extends over 16 amino acids. The CDR3 bases are TGTGCCAGCAGACCGAGTACAGGGGGCGGGTCCTACGAGCAGTACTTC. It is translated as CASRPSTGGGSYEQYF.

Comments on this clonotype: The conserved phenylalanine or tryptophan is not found at the CDR3 terminus, so this likely reflects a read error. This chain links TRBV5-1 with TRBJ2-7; D gene ambiguous. CDR1 SGHRS and CDR2 YFSETQ come from the germline V gene. The germline V and J ends were trimmed by 0 bases and 2 bases, with 9 bases remaining between them. The CDR3 length is 14 residues. Here the CDR3 reads CASSLAETPYEQYL. The CDR3 DNA reads TGCGCCAGCAGCTTGGCAGAGACACCCTACGAGCAGTACCTC.

The genes are TRBV29-1 and TRBJ2-2; D is perhaps TRBD1 (6 bases). The CDR3 spans 13 residues. Germline V gene sequence: CDR1 SQVTM, CDR2 ANQGSEA. The V gene lost 6 bases and the J gene lost 7 bases, with 15 bases spanning the gap. DNA for the CDR3: TGCAGCGTCAACGAACAGGGAATCGGGGAGCTGTTTTTT. This translates into CSVNEQGIGELFF.

This clonotype was counted between two and nine times. This chain connects TRBV20-1 to TRBJ1-1; maybe TRBD1 (5 bases). V lost 4 bases and J lost 3, with 15 bases in between. This CDR3 is built from 14 residues. Germline CDR1 is DFQATT and CDR2 is SNEGSKA (reference sequence). The CDR3 DNA is TGCAGTGCTAATGGGCAGGGTAGGTACACTGAAGCTTTCTTT. Translation: CSANGQGRYTEAFF.

The sample holds a few counts of this clonotype. The rearrangement joins TRBV10-1 to TRBJ2-3; TRBD2 is a possible D gene (6 bases). Between the trimmed V and J ends, which lost 2 bases and 6 bases, there was a span of 15 bases. Germline assignment: CDR1 WNHNN and CDR2 SYGVQD (reference sequence). The CDR3 is made up of 15 amino acids. DNA for the CDR3: TGCGCCAGCAGTGAGACCGGGGTAGCGGTTGATACGCAGTATTTT. Its translation is CASSETGVAVDTQYF.

CDR3 sequence (DNA): TGTGCCAGCAGTTACTCAGGGCCCCTTGAAGCTTTCTTT. This translates into CASSYSGPLEAFF. The chain has TRBV6-5 and TRBJ1-1, with D unresolved. The V gene's germline CDR1 is MNHEY and CDR2 SVGAGI. CDR3 size: 13 residues. The germline V and J ends were trimmed by 0 bases and 7 bases, with 9 bases remaining between them.

The CDR3 loop is CASSPPIGETQYF. DNA for the CDR3: TGTGCCAGCTCACCACCGATTGGAGAGACCCAGTACTTC. V gene TRBV18 combines with J gene TRBJ2-5; the D is unclear. The V and J ends lost 0 bases and 4 bases respectively, with 6 bases between them. CDR1 and CDR2 from the germline V gene are KGHSH and LQKENI. The CDR3 has 13 amino acids. The full variable domain, with the rest looked up from reference TRBV18 and TRBJ2-5, is NAGVMQNPRHLVRRRGQEARLRCSPMKGHSHVYWYRQLPEEGLKFMVYLQKENIIDESGMPKERFSAEFPKEGPSILRIQQVVRGDSAAYFCASSPPIGETQYFGPGTRLLVL.

The table lists this clonotype with a few counts. This chain links TRBV12-3 or TRBV12-4 with TRBJ2-7; D is ambiguous. V was cut by 3 bases and J by 2 bases, with 8 bases left in between. The CDR3 spans 13 residues. DNA for the CDR3: TGTGCCAGCAGTTTGTGGGTTCCCTACGAGCAGTACTTC. Translation gives CASSLWVPYEQYF.

The V gene is TRBV9, the J gene TRBJ1-1; 7 bases align to TRBD1. In germline, CDR1 is SGDLS, CDR2 YYNGEE. Germline trimming cut 3 bases from V and 2 bases from J; bases unmatched to any gene: 10. The CDR3 runs to 16 residues. CDR3 residues: CASSAPGKGANTEAFF. The CDR3 coding sequence is TGTGCCAGCAGCGCGCCGGGGAAGGGGGCAAACACTGAAGCTTTCTTT.

V gene TRBV12-3 or TRBV12-4 combines with J gene TRBJ2-5; D may match TRBD1 or TRBD2 (5 bases each). The ends were cut back, 1 base at V and 7 bases at J, with 16 bases in the middle. The CDR3 is 15 amino acids. CDR3 sequence: CASSLGAGAGGTQYF. Here the CDR3 DNA reads TGTGCCAGCAGTTTAGGTGCTGGGGCGGGCGGGACCCAGTACTTC.

This clonotype was picked up a small number of times. The chain is built from TRBV7-2 and TRBJ2-7; 8 bases match TRBD2. The CDR3 has 15 residues. Trimming at V came to 6 bases and at J to 3 bases, leaving 10 bases not matched to a gene. Germline V gene lookup returns CDR1 SGHTA and CDR2 FQGNSA. The CDR3 nucleotides are TGTGCCAGCAGTCTAATCGGGACTAGTGGCTACGAGCAGTACTTC. As protein: CASSLIGTSGYEQYF.

J is TRBJ2-3 and V is TRBV12-3 or TRBV12-4; no definite D call. The CDR3 is 13 amino acids. Between the trimmed V and J ends, which lost 6 bases and 2 bases, there was a span of 9 bases. The CDR3 region is CASRVEITDTQYF. In DNA form, the CDR3 reads TGTGCCAGCAGGGTAGAGATCACAGATACGCAGTATTTT.

This clonotype was found once. The chain recombines TRBV4-3 with TRBJ2-1; possible D gene TRBD1, 6 bases. This CDR3 contains 14 residues. V lost 4 bases, J lost 2 bases, and 9 bases lay in between. Per germline, CDR1 LGHNA and CDR2 YSLEER. CDR3 DNA: TGCGCCAGCAGCCTGGGGGCACCCTACAATGAGCAGTTCTTC. This encodes CASSLGAPYNEQFF.

This clonotype was recorded at least ten times. The rearrangement joins TRBV12-3 or TRBV12-4 to TRBJ2-1; D gene ambiguous. The CDR3 length is 13 residues. With 5 bases removed from V and 8 bases from J, the gap between germline ends came to 13 bases. CDR3 amino acids: CASSPFGEHEQFF. Here the CDR3 DNA reads TGTGCCAGCAGTCCGTTTGGCGAACATGAGCAGTTCTTC.

There are a few counts of this clonotype. V usage is TRBV2 and J usage is TRBJ2-2; 10 bases agree with TRBD1. Trimming cost V 6 bases and J 5 bases; bases outside gene matches: 6. This CDR3 region has 15 residues. CDR1 is SNHLY and CDR2 is FYNNEI in the germline V gene. CDR3 sequence (DNA): TGTGCCAGCAGAGAGTGGACAGGGGGTACCGGGGAGCTGTTTTTT. Its protein is CASREWTGGTGELFF.

The V call is TRBV21-1, the J call TRBJ2-7; the table's D gene call, TRBD1, was not cross checked with the DNA. TRBV21-1 corresponds to a pseudogene. CDR3 length: 10 amino acids. The CDR3 here is CAISPGETYF. CDR3 DNA: TGTGCCATTTCTCCAGGGGAGACGTACTTC.